The 31 T cell receptor beta chains below were found in one sample sequenced in a study of cytomegalovirus exposure and HLA in healthy donors. Primers included in the PCR were 60 Vbeta and 13 Jbeta primers. Produced via immunoSEQ multiplex PCR; TCRdb's table is partial and in-frame only. The sample carries around 150,000 clones, roughly 75% recorded once. The sequenced sample was PBMCs. The receptors were sampled from a man between 18 and 35 years old in good health and CMV-seropositive.

V and J are TRBV18 and TRBJ2-7; TRBD2 matches at 11 bases. V gave up 6 bases and J gave up 3 bases; unmatched junction bases: 4. The CDR3 is 14 amino acids. Germline V gene lookup returns CDR1 KGHSH and CDR2 LQKENI. As DNA, the CDR3 is TGTGCCAGCTCGCATGGACTAGCGGGCTACGAGCAGTACTTC. Protein sequence: CASSHGLAGYEQYF.

This sequence joins TRBV9 and TRBJ1-3, with unresolved D. V was cut by 2 bases and J by 4 bases, with 19 bases left in between. Germline CDR1 is SGDLS and CDR2 is YYNGEE. The CDR3 is 17 residues long. Here the CDR3 reads CASSVQAGRGSGNTIYF. The CDR3 DNA reads as TGTGCCAGCAGCGTCCAAGCGGGCCGAGGGTCCGGAAACACCATATATTTT.

This clone has only a few counts. The V and J genes are TRBV6-1 and TRBJ2-2; no firm D call. CDR1 is MNHNS, CDR2 SASEGT, per germline. Trimming cost V 7 bases and J 6 bases, with 9 bases left between them. The CDR3 has 12 amino acids. This CDR3 is CASNLFPGELFF. The CDR3 coding sequence is TGTGCCAGCAATTTATTCCCCGGGGAGCTGTTTTTT.

Only a few counts were recorded for this clone. The chain carries TRBV5-4 and TRBJ2-7; D remains unclear. This CDR3 has 16 residues. Germline CDR1 is SGHNT and CDR2 is YYREEE (reference sequence). V was trimmed by 4 bases and J by 0 bases, leaving 17 bases between them. In DNA form, the CDR3 reads TGTGCCAGCAGCCCCGGTACGGAGCCAAGCTCCTACGAGCAGTACTTC. The encoded protein is CASSPGTEPSSYEQYF.

Worth noting for this clone: No DNA is shown, since the ends of the CDR3 on it are uncertain; the CDR3 is the one TCRdb lists. The chain links TRBV10-1 to TRBJ1-1. Germline loops: CDR1 WNHNN, CDR2 SYGVQD (reference sequence). The CDR3 totals 12 residues, both ends included. CDR3 loop: CASSTSGTEAFF.

V and J are TRBV6-5 and TRBJ1-1; D perhaps matches TRBD1 (6 bases). Looked up from germline, CDR1 is MNHEY and CDR2 is SVGAGI. Trimming left V 0 bases short and J 4 bases short, with 12 bases between. The length of the CDR3 is 15 residues. The CDR3 sequence: CASSYSRGSSTEAFF. Written as DNA, the CDR3 is TGTGCCAGCAGTTACTCGAGGGGGTCTAGCACTGAAGCTTTCTTT.

The rearrangement links TRBV2 to TRBJ2-1, with 9 bases fitting TRBD2. J was trimmed by 0 bases and V by 4 bases; bases with no gene match: 13. Germline CDR1 reads SNHLY; CDR2 reads FYNNEI. This CDR3 region has 19 residues. This CDR3 reads CASSGDTSGYESSYNEQFF. DNA for the CDR3: TGTGCCAGCAGTGGAGATACTAGCGGGTACGAAAGCTCCTACAATGAGCAGTTCTTC.

Only one count was recorded for this clone. The chain couples TRBV27 to TRBJ2-7, with 8 bases identical to TRBD1. The germline CDR1 and CDR2 sequences are MNHEY and SMNVEV (reference sequence). The CDR3 loop spans 16 amino acids. J lost 2 bases, V lost 3 bases, and 9 bases had no gene match. DNA for the CDR3: TGTGCCAGCAGTTTGATACCGGCAGGGGGCACCTACGAGCAGTACTTC. Its translation is CASSLIPAGGTYEQYF.

The chain recombines TRBV9 with TRBJ2-1, with 7 positions matching TRBD2. Germline V gene sequence: CDR1 SGDLS, CDR2 YYNGEE. Germline trimming cut 4 bases from V and 8 bases from J; bases unmatched to any gene: 15. The CDR3 extends over 16 amino acids. The CDR3: CASSSNAGTTVDEQFF. The CDR3 DNA is TGTGCCAGCAGCTCGAACGCCGGGACTACGGTCGATGAGCAGTTCTTC.

About this clone: An end of the junction differs from the germline gene, which may be a read error. The chain links TRBV7-9 to TRBJ1-1; D is undetermined. CDR1 and CDR2 from the germline V gene are SEHNR and FQNEAQ (reference sequence). The CDR3 is 12 residues long. The CDR3, as DNA: TGTTCCAGCAGCCTGGAGACCGGTGAAGCTTTCTTT. This gives the protein CSSSLETGEAFF.

The chain is built from TRBV9 and TRBJ2-5, with 10 bases aligning to TRBD2. Unmatched junction bases numbered 12, after V lost 3 bases and J lost 4 bases. Per germline, CDR1 SGDLS and CDR2 YYNGEE. This CDR3 has 17 amino acids. This CDR3 reads CASSDGGASGSRETQYF. The DNA of the CDR3 is TGTGCCAGCAGCGATGGGGGAGCTAGCGGGAGTAGAGAGACCCAGTACTTC.

The gene calls are TRBV7-8 and TRBJ2-7; 10 nucleotides match TRBD2. The CDR3 has 15 amino acids. Germline V lookup: CDR1 SGHVS, CDR2 FQNEAQ. V shed 3 bases and J 7 bases; nucleotides not matched to a gene: 9. The CDR3 sequence: CASSLYSGRTGEQYF. CDR3 DNA sequence: TGTGCCAGCAGCTTGTATAGCGGGAGGACGGGGGAGCAGTACTTC.

The chain couples TRBV2 to TRBJ2-7, with a tentative D call TRBD1 (5 bases). The CDR3 is 14 amino acids. V lost 6 bases to trimming and J lost 2 bases, with 14 bases between them. Germline values: CDR1 SNHLY, CDR2 FYNNEI. CDR3 protein: CASRIQETTYEQYF. The CDR3 DNA follows: TGTGCCAGCAGGATACAGGAGACAACCTACGAGCAGTACTTC.

The chain joins TRBV11-1 to TRBJ1-1, with 8 bases matching TRBD1. Germline V gene data show CDR1 as SGHAT and CDR2 as FQDESV (reference sequence). The J segment lost 1 base and the V segment lost 5 bases, leaving 3 bases of the junction unmatched. This CDR3 comprises 14 residues. CDR3 DNA sequence: TGTGCCAGCAGCCGCGGACAGGGGAACACTGAAGCTTTCTTT. Translation: CASSRGQGNTEAFF.

The J gene is TRBJ2-3, the V gene TRBV7-9; D is uncertain. V was clipped by 5 bases and J by 4 bases, with 13 bases between them. CDR3 length: 14 amino acids. Germline V gives CDR1 SEHNR, CDR2 FQNEAQ (reference sequence). The CDR3 DNA sequence: TGTGCCAGCAGCCCTCCTAGTAAACCAGATACGCAGTATTTT. This sequence encodes CASSPPSKPDTQYF.

This chain joins TRBV4-1 and TRBJ1-1; D ambiguous. The CDR3 extends over 16 amino acids. From germline, CDR1 is MGHRA and CDR2 YSYEKL. The ends were cut back, 3 bases at V and 4 bases at J, with 18 bases in the middle. The CDR3 bases are TGCGCCAGCAGCCAGGGCCGTATCTCGGTTGGCACTGAAGCTTTCTTT. Protein: CASSQGRISVGTEAFF.

The gene calls are TRBV5-6 and TRBJ1-1, with TRBD1 identical over 9 bases. CDR3 length: 15 residues. The germline V gene encodes CDR1 SGHDT and CDR2 YYEEEE. V was pared by 4 bases and J by 0 bases, with 4 bases of the junction left unmatched. The CDR3 DNA reads as TGTGCCAGCAGCGGGAGGGACAGGGTGAACACTGAAGCTTTCTTT. As protein: CASSGRDRVNTEAFF.

This chain's CDR3 is CSASRRNEQFF. In DNA form, the CDR3 reads TGCAGTGCTAGTCGCAGGAATGAGCAGTTCTTC. The chain combines TRBV20-1 with TRBJ2-1, with D uncertain. V was cut by 3 bases and J by 7 bases, with 7 bases left in between. Germline lookup yields CDR1 DFQATT and CDR2 SNEGSKA (reference sequence). The CDR3 is 11 residues long.

The chain carries TRBV6-1 and TRBJ2-5, with TRBD2 matching over 8 bases. J was trimmed by 2 bases and V by 5 bases; bases with no gene match: 7. Germline CDR1 MNHNS, CDR2 SASEGT. The CDR3 is 15 residues long. The CDR3 loop reads CASSQSGSPQETQYF. DNA of the CDR3: TGTGCCAGCAGTCAGAGCGGGAGCCCACAAGAGACCCAGTACTTC.

V usage is TRBV29-1 and J usage is TRBJ2-6; TRBD2 might be the D (5 bases). The V gene's germline CDR1 is SQVTM and CDR2 ANQGSEA. CDR3 length: 17 residues. V shed 6 bases and J shed 0 bases, with 18 bases lying between them. CDR3: CSVEISIEGSGANVLTF. CDR3 in DNA: TGCAGCGTCGAAATTTCTATCGAGGGCTCTGGGGCCAACGTCCTGACTTTC.

The chain employs TRBV7-2 and TRBJ2-5; 7 nucleotides match TRBD1. Germline CDR1 SGHTA, CDR2 FQGNSA. The CDR3 is made up of 13 amino acids. The V and J ends lost 4 bases and 2 bases, in that order; junction bases with no gene match: 1. The CDR3 region is CASSSGQQETQYF. Written as DNA, the CDR3 is TGTGCCAGCAGCTCGGGACAGCAAGAGACCCAGTACTTC.

Turning to this clone: Compared with germline, one end of the junction differs, possibly owing to a read error. The chain recombines TRBV7-7 with TRBJ2-5, with TRBD2 matching 8 bases. The germline CDR1 and CDR2 sequences are SSHAT and FNYEAQ (reference sequence). The CDR3 runs to 14 residues. The CDR3 spells CASSPSGSQETQYF. As DNA, the CDR3 is TGTGCTAGCAGCCCTAGCGGGTCCCAAGAGACCCAGTACTTC.

This chain connects TRBV19 to TRBJ2-7; perhaps TRBD2 as D (5 bases). CDR1 and CDR2 from the germline V gene are LNHDA and SQIVND (reference sequence). This CDR3 is 14 amino acids long. V gave up 3 bases and J gave up 2 bases, with 11 bases separating them. The CDR3 protein is CASSMSGITYEQYF. The CDR3 DNA is TGTGCCAGTAGTATGTCGGGAATCACCTACGAGCAGTACTTC.

The chain joins TRBV6-5 to TRBJ2-1, with D perhaps TRBD2 (6 bases). CDR1 and CDR2 from the germline V gene are MNHEY and SVGAGI. CDR3 size: 15 residues. Trimming cost V 2 bases and J 0 bases, with 8 bases left between them. The CDR3 here is CASSYGGSSYNEQFF. CDR3 sequence (DNA): TGTGCCAGCAGTTACGGGGGGAGCTCCTACAATGAGCAGTTCTTC.

This clone was observed a handful of times. The J gene is TRBJ2-7, the V gene TRBV5-1; 11 bases align to TRBD2. CDR1 SGHRS and CDR2 YFSETQ come from the germline V gene. The V gene end was trimmed by 5 bases and the J gene end by 1 base; junction bases not matched to a gene: 5. This CDR3 contains 15 residues. CDR3: CASRQLAGVSYEQYF. The CDR3 DNA is TGCGCCAGCAGACAACTAGCGGGAGTGTCCTACGAGCAGTACTTC.

The chain has TRBV5-5 and TRBJ1-1, with D perhaps matching TRBD1 (6 bases). This CDR3 contains 15 residues. Per germline, CDR1 SGHKS and CDR2 YYEKEE (reference sequence). Trimming took 2 bases from V and 1 from J, leaving 12 bases between them. For the CDR3, the DNA is TGTGCCAGCAGCTTTGACAGGAGAACGAACACTGAAGCTTTCTTT. Translation gives CASSFDRRTNTEAFF.

The V gene is TRBV5-6, the J gene TRBJ2-7, with D possibly TRBD2 on 6 matching bases. V gave up 1 base and J gave up 3 bases, with 8 bases separating them. CDR3 length: 13 residues. The germline V gene has CDR1 SGHDT and CDR2 YYEEEE. The CDR3 is CASSLLDYYEQYF. The DNA for the CDR3 is TGTGCCAGCAGCTTGTTGGACTACTACGAGCAGTACTTC.

There are a few counts of this clone. The chain recombines TRBV4-1 with TRBJ2-2; D not certain. The CDR3 covers 12 residues. Trimming pared 1 base from V and 7 bases from J, leaving 4 bases between. In germline, CDR1 is MGHRA, CDR2 YSYEKL. For the CDR3, the DNA is TGCGCCAGCAGCCAAGGCGGCGGGGAGCTGTTTTTT. Translating it yields CASSQGGGELFF.

The CDR3 DNA reads TGCAGTGCTAGAGATCTCGGGACCCAGTACTTC. Translated, it gives CSARDLGTQYF. The chain joins TRBV20-1 to TRBJ2-5; D ambiguous. Germline-derived CDR1 and CDR2 are DFQATT and SNEGSKA (reference sequence). Trimming stripped 0 bases from V and 7 bases from J, with 6 bases between. CDR3 length: 11 amino acids.

This clone has a handful of counts. This chain joins TRBV5-1 and TRBJ2-7; tentatively, D is TRBD2 (5 bases). CDR3 length: 13 residues. The germline V gene has CDR1 SGHRS and CDR2 YFSETQ. V dropped 3 bases and J dropped 3 bases, with 10 bases sitting between them. The DNA of the CDR3 is TGCGCCAGCAGCTCATCCGGGGTCTACGAGCAGTACTTC. It translates to CASSSSGVYEQYF.

CDR3 bases: TGTGCCTGGATGGGGAGAACTAGCGGGAGTTTGGGAGATACGCAGTATTTT. Translated, it gives CAWMGRTSGSLGDTQYF. The chain combines TRBV30 with TRBJ2-3, with 11 bases lining up with TRBD2. CDR1 is GTSNPN, CDR2 SVGIG, per germline (reference sequence). V lost 4 bases to trimming and J lost 5 bases; unmatched junction nucleotides: 14. This CDR3 comprises 17 residues.